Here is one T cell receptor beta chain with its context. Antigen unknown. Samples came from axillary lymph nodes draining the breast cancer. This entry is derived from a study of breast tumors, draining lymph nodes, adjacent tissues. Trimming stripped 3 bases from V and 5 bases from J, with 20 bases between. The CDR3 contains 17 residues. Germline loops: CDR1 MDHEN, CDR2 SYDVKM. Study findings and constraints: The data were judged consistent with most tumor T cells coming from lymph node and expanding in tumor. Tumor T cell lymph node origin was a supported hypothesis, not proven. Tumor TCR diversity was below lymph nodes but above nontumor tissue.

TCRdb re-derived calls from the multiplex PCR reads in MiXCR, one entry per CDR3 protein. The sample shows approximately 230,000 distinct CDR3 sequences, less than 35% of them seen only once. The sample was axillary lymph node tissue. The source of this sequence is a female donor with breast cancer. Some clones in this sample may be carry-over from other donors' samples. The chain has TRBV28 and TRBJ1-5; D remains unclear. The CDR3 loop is CASSFPLHGAGHQPQHF. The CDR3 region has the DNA TGTGCCAGCAGTTTCCCCCTTCATGGCGCGGGCCATCAGCCCCAGCATTTT.